One T cell receptor (beta chain) is described in this entry. Its antigen remains unknown. Trimming took off 2 bases at V and 5 bases at J, with 6 bases between the two ends. Germline values: CDR1 DFQATT, CDR2 SNEGSKA (reference sequence). The CDR3 sequence is 11 residues long. A mixed TRB-A/B primer pool amplified rearranged TRB by multiplex touch-down PCR. TCRdb re-called the multiplex PCR reads through MiXCR, storing one row per CDR3 protein. This sample carries 2,500 or so distinct CDR3 sequences, 59% of them seen once, and the ten largest clones take more than 60%. These data belong to a study of T cell repertoires in aging, cancer and after chemotherapy. TCR beta rearrangements were amplified from peripheral blood genomic DNA. Study results and caveats: Loss of evenness, beyond lost richness, contributed to age-related TCR diversity decline in cancer patients.

This receptor was taken from a human donor with a blood cancer. The chain employs TRBV20-1 and TRBJ2-5; D is unresolved. Specimen: blood. The CDR3 DNA follows: TGCAGTGCTAGATTTACCGAGACCCAGTACTTC. It codes for CSARFTETQYF.